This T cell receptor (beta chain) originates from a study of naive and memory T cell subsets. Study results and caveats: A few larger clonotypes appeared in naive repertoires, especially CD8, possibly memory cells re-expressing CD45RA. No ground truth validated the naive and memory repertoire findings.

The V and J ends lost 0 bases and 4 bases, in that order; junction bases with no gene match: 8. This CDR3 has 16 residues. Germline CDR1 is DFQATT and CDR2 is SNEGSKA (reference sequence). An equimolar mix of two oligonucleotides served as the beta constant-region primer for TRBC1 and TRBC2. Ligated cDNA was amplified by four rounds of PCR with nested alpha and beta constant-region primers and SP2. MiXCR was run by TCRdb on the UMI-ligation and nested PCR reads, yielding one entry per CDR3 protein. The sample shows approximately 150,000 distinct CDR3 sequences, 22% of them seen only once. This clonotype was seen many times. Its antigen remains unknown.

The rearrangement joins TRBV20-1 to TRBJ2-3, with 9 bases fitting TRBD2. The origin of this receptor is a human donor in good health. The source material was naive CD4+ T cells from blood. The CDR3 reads CSARDREREESDTQYF. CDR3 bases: TGCAGTGCTAGAGATCGTGAGCGGGAGGAGTCAGATACGCAGTATTTT.